This entry lists 3 T cell receptor beta chains sequenced from one sample in a study of T cell responses to AZD1222 COVID-19 vaccine (dated by TCRdb to the early 2020s). The method behind the library was the immunoSEQ multiplex PCR assay. TCRdb obtained this table from immuneACCESS and retained in-frame rearrangements with V and J assigned. These tables miss some clones; where compared with another copy, unresolved V genes account for less than half of the shortfall, and the remainder is unexplained. This sample comprises 120,000 to 150,000 clones, roughly nine tenths of them detected only once. The top ten clonotypes cover approximately 8% of the sample. The sample's time point, from its label and the paper: about 28 days (+/-7) after the second vaccine dose. The treatment or condition tag for this specimen amounts to: meningococcal conjugate vaccine given as trial control. The material was peripheral blood, obtained 28 days after the second dose of the MenACWY control vaccine. All receptors derive from an adult who received the MenACWY meningococcal vaccine as a control.

The chain uses TRBV7-3 and TRBJ2-7; 9 nucleotides agree with TRBD1. CDR1 is SGHTA, CDR2 FQGTGA, per germline. This CDR3 has 15 residues. J lost 4 bases, V lost 2 bases, and 6 bases had no gene match. CDR3 region: CASSLSGTGHYEQYF. The CDR3 nucleotides read TGTGCCAGCAGCTTATCGGGGACAGGGCATTACGAGCAGTACTTC.

The CDR3 coding sequence is TGTGCCAGCAGCGTAGGGACAGGGGGTTTGGCTGGAAACACCATATATTTT. Translated, it gives CASSVGTGGLAGNTIYF. V is TRBV9 and J is TRBJ1-3; 10 bases line up with TRBD1. The ends lost 0 bases at V and 2 bases at J; junction bases unmatched: 5. The germline gives CDR1 SGDLS, CDR2 YYNGEE. The CDR3 loop spans 17 amino acids.

This chain links TRBV6-5 with TRBJ2-2, with TRBD1 identical over 9 bases. Germline CDR1 MNHEY, CDR2 SVGAGI. V shed 6 bases, J shed 7 bases, and the junction held 6 bases outside the gene matches. This CDR3 contains 14 residues. CDR3 loop: CASSITGGGGELFF. The CDR3 nucleotides read TGTGCCAGCAGCATCACAGGGGGCGGCGGGGAGCTGTTTTTT.